This TCR beta chain is drawn from a study of blood T cell repertoires in COVID-19. There are a few counts of this clone. Recruits, aged roughly 18 to 95 years, lived in 24 US areas. Two negative PCRs, clearance, or symptom resolution characterized the recovered Cohort 3 donors. V was pared by 0 bases and J by 5 bases, with 14 bases between. The CDR3 runs 16 residues. Germline V gene lookup returns CDR1 MNHEY and CDR2 SVGAGI. In the study's own analysis: Reference gene primer amplification in the assay estimated nucleated cell counts. This table comes from immunoSEQ multiplex PCR, and its TCRdb copy is limited to in-frame clones, with some not included. V and J calls and clone size are as listed in that table; D and trimming were resolved from the DNA. Counted here are 200,000 or so clones, roughly 84% occurring once; the ten biggest clones make up approximately 7.9%.

The chain has TRBV6-5 and TRBJ2-1; tentatively, D is TRBD2 (7 bases). The sample comprised PBMCs or T cells enriched from blood (not recorded which). This TCR was recovered from a middle-aged man who had recovered from COVID-19. The CDR3 sequence: CASSYSAGAPNNEQFF. CDR3 bases: TGTGCCAGCAGTTACTCGGCGGGGGCCCCAAACAATGAGCAGTTCTTC.